The source of this T cell receptor beta chain is a study of beta chain features in type 1 diabetes. Every isolated RNA sample was fully reverse transcribed, so sequencing captured expressed TCRB transcripts. Repertoires were generated with immunoSEQ multiplex PCR, while TCRdb's copy carries only in-frame clones and drops some. The sample carries 140,000 or so clones, over 9.5% recorded once. From germline, CDR1 is SQVTM and CDR2 ANQGSEA. The CDR3 length is 13 residues. V trimming: 7 bases; J trimming: 3 bases; junction bases outside the gene matches: 4. The chain employs TRBV29-1 and TRBJ1-3; 9 bases fit TRBD1. What was sequenced was naive CD4+ T cells from blood. The source of this sequence is a man aged 18 to 29 in good health. CDR3 DNA: TGCAGCGGCACAGGGGGCGGTGGAAACACCATATATTTT. Protein sequence: CSGTGGGGNTIYF.